The rows below give T cell receptor beta chains drawn from one sample of a study of memory CD4+ T cells and cytomegalovirus serostatus. Data came from immunoSEQ multiplex PCR; TCRdb stores just in-frame clones and leaves some out. The sample includes 40,000 to 55,000 clones, 80% to 90% of them seen just once. Material: memory CD4+ T cells from blood. All receptors come from an adult in good health and CMV-seropositive. Both conserved end residues are part of each CDR3. The order of the fields is CDR3 DNA, CDR3 protein, D gene, J gene, V gene, clone size. A D gene is named only where the DNA matches it firmly. Size is omitted from some rows. Given values are once, few, many or a class for expanded clones.

cdr3_nt: TGCGCCAGCAGCGAACTAGCGGGAGGCTACGAGCAGTACTTC
cdr3_aa: CASSELAGGYEQYF
d_call: TRBD2
j_call: TRBJ2-7
v_call: TRBV5-1
clone_size: .

cdr3_nt: TGTGCCAGCCGGACTAGCGGGTCCAACGAGCAGTACTTC
cdr3_aa: CASRTSGSNEQYF
d_call: TRBD2
j_call: TRBJ2-7
v_call: TRBV6-1
clone_size: .

cdr3_nt: TGCGCCAGCAGCCAATTTCCCAACGGCAGGGATAACTATGGCTACACCTTC
cdr3_aa: CASSQFPNGRDNYGYTF
d_call: .
j_call: TRBJ1-2
v_call: TRBV4-1
clone_size: .

cdr3_nt: TGCTCTGGACAGGAGAACACTGAAGCTTTCTTT
cdr3_aa: CSGQENTEAFF
d_call: TRBD1
j_call: TRBJ1-1
v_call: TRBV20-1
clone_size: .

cdr3_nt: TGTGCCAGCAGTGAAATCTTCTCTGGAAACACCATATATTTT
cdr3_aa: CASSEIFSGNTIYF
d_call: .
j_call: TRBJ1-3
v_call: TRBV6-1
clone_size: .

cdr3_nt: TGCGCCAGCAGCTCCGGGAGAGTGGGCACTGAAGCTTTCTTT
cdr3_aa: CASSSGRVGTEAFF
d_call: .
j_call: TRBJ1-1
v_call: TRBV5-1
clone_size: .

cdr3_nt: TGTGCCAGCAGCTTAGGGACCGGGTCGACCCAGTACTTC
cdr3_aa: CASSLGTGSTQYF
d_call: .
j_call: TRBJ2-5
v_call: TRBV7-3
clone_size: .

cdr3_nt: TGTGCCAGCAGTGAAGGGACAGGCTCTGGGGCCAACGTCCTGACTTTC
cdr3_aa: CASSEGTGSGANVLTF
d_call: TRBD1
j_call: TRBJ2-6
v_call: TRBV2
clone_size: .

cdr3_nt: TGTGCCAGCAGCCCATTGGGGGATAGCAATCAGCCCCAGCATTTT
cdr3_aa: CASSPLGDSNQPQHF
d_call: .
j_call: TRBJ1-5
v_call: TRBV28
clone_size: .

cdr3_nt: TGTGCCAGCAGTGTCTCAGGACAGGGGATTAACTCACCCCTCCACTTT
cdr3_aa: CASSVSGQGINSPLHF
d_call: TRBD1
j_call: TRBJ1-6
v_call: TRBV6-1
clone_size: .

cdr3_nt: TGTGCCAGCTCCCGGACAGAACAAGAGACCCAGTACTTC
cdr3_aa: CASSRTEQETQYF
d_call: .
j_call: TRBJ2-5
v_call: TRBV5-4
clone_size: .

cdr3_nt: TGTGCCAGCAGTTTATCAGGGGTGATAGCGGGACGTGGCTACACCTTC
cdr3_aa: CASSLSGVIAGRGYTF
d_call: .
j_call: TRBJ1-2
v_call: TRBV28
clone_size: .

cdr3_nt: TGTGCCAGCAGCTTATTGGGACAACCCAATGAAAAACTGTTTTTT
cdr3_aa: CASSLLGQPNEKLFF
d_call: .
j_call: TRBJ1-4
v_call: TRBV7-2
clone_size: .

cdr3_nt: TGTGCCTGGAGCGCCCCGGTAAAACCCTCGATGAACACTGAAGCTTTCTTT
cdr3_aa: CAWSAPVKPSMNTEAFF
d_call: .
j_call: TRBJ1-1
v_call: TRBV30
clone_size: few

cdr3_nt: TGTGCCAGCAGCTTAGATCCGGGGGCAGAGACCCAGTACTTC
cdr3_aa: CASSLDPGAETQYF
d_call: .
j_call: TRBJ2-5
v_call: TRBV7-6
clone_size: .

cdr3_nt: TGTGCCAGCAGTTTAATGACGAACACTGAAGCTTTCTTT
cdr3_aa: CASSLMTNTEAFF
d_call: .
j_call: TRBJ1-1
v_call: TRBV27
clone_size: .

cdr3_nt: TGTGCCAGCACCCAGACAGCCAGGAGCTCCTATAATTCACCCCTCCACTTT
cdr3_aa: CASTQTARSSYNSPLHF
d_call: .
j_call: TRBJ1-6
v_call: TRBV27
clone_size: .

cdr3_nt: TGCGCCAGCAGCTTGGCCGGGGGGAACACTGAAGCTTTCTTT
cdr3_aa: CASSLAGGNTEAFF
d_call: .
j_call: TRBJ1-1
v_call: TRBV5-1
clone_size: .

cdr3_nt: TGCGCCAGCAGCCAAGGCCGGACAGAGGGACTAGTAATGGGTGAGCAGTTCTTC
cdr3_aa: CASSQGRTEGLVMGEQFF
d_call: TRBD2
j_call: TRBJ2-1
v_call: TRBV4-3
clone_size: .

cdr3_nt: TGTGCCAGCAGCTTAGGTAGAGGGACAGGGGGCTTCCAAGCTTTCTTT
cdr3_aa: CASSLGRGTGGFQAFF
d_call: TRBD1
j_call: TRBJ1-1
v_call: TRBV7-2
clone_size: once

cdr3_nt: TGTGCCAGCAGCTTAATGGCTGAAGCTTTCTTT
cdr3_aa: CASSLMAEAFF
d_call: .
j_call: TRBJ1-1
v_call: TRBV7-8
clone_size: .

cdr3_nt: TGTGCCAGCAGCTCCCTGCTAGCGGGGGGGCTTTACGAGCAGTACTTC
cdr3_aa: CASSSLLAGGLYEQYF
d_call: TRBD2
j_call: TRBJ2-7
v_call: TRBV5-4
clone_size: .

cdr3_nt: TGTGCCAGCAGCTTATCGGAGGGGCTTGGCTACACCTTC
cdr3_aa: CASSLSEGLGYTF
d_call: .
j_call: TRBJ1-2
v_call: TRBV7-3
clone_size: .

cdr3_nt: TGTGCCTGGAGTGGTGGGGGGAGAGAGCAGTACTTC
cdr3_aa: CAWSGGGREQYF
d_call: .
j_call: TRBJ2-7
v_call: TRBV30
clone_size: few

cdr3_nt: TGTGCCAGCAGCTTTCAAGAGGACACTGAAGCTTTCTTT
cdr3_aa: CASSFQEDTEAFF
d_call: .
j_call: TRBJ1-1
v_call: TRBV7-2
clone_size: .

cdr3_nt: TGTGCCATCAGTGGGGACAGGTTCATCTATGGCTACACCTTC
cdr3_aa: CAISGDRFIYGYTF
d_call: TRBD1
j_call: TRBJ1-2
v_call: TRBV10-3
clone_size: .

cdr3_nt: TGTGCCAGCAGCCAGGACGGGGGCTACGAGCAGTACTTC
cdr3_aa: CASSQDGGYEQYF
d_call: .
j_call: TRBJ2-7
v_call: TRBV7-9
clone_size: .

cdr3_nt: TGTGCCAGCAGCTTGTACGGCCAGAACACTGAAGCTTTCTTT
cdr3_aa: CASSLYGQNTEAFF
d_call: .
j_call: TRBJ1-1
v_call: TRBV5-8
clone_size: .

cdr3_nt: TGCGCCAGCAGCTTGGATGCATGGACAGGGTGCTTCCAGCCCCAGCATTTT
cdr3_aa: CASSLDAWTGCFQPQHF
d_call: TRBD1
j_call: TRBJ1-5
v_call: TRBV5-1
clone_size: once

cdr3_nt: TGTGCCAGCAGTGAGACAGGCTACCCAGGCGGTTCACCCCTCCACTTT
cdr3_aa: CASSETGYPGGSPLHF
d_call: .
j_call: TRBJ1-6
v_call: TRBV27
clone_size: .

cdr3_nt: TGCGCCAGCAGCCAGTTACAGGGGGGCAATCAGCCCCAGCATTTT
cdr3_aa: CASSQLQGGNQPQHF
d_call: TRBD1
j_call: TRBJ1-5
v_call: TRBV4-1
clone_size: .

cdr3_nt: TGTGCCAGCAGCTTATGGCAGAACACCGGGGAGCTGTTTTTT
cdr3_aa: CASSLWQNTGELFF
d_call: .
j_call: TRBJ2-2
v_call: TRBV11-2
clone_size: .

cdr3_nt: TGTGCCTGGAGTGTATTTCGGGACAGGGAAAGATACGAGCAGTACTTC
cdr3_aa: CAWSVFRDRERYEQYF
d_call: TRBD1
j_call: TRBJ2-7
v_call: TRBV30
clone_size: .

cdr3_nt: TGTGCCAGTAGGACGTCTAGCGGGTCTTACGAGCAGTACTTC
cdr3_aa: CASRTSSGSYEQYF
d_call: TRBD2
j_call: TRBJ2-7
v_call: TRBV19
clone_size: .

cdr3_nt: TGTGCCAGCAGCTCTACCGGGACAGGGAAGTCGAAACTGTTTTTT
cdr3_aa: CASSSTGTGKSKLFF
d_call: TRBD1
j_call: TRBJ1-4
v_call: TRBV13
clone_size: .

cdr3_nt: TGTGCCAGCAGCCAAGATCGCGAATCCGGGGAGCTGTTTTTT
cdr3_aa: CASSQDRESGELFF
d_call: .
j_call: TRBJ2-2
v_call: TRBV4-2
clone_size: .

cdr3_nt: TGTGCCAGCAGCTTAGCGGGGGGAAACGCGAACACCGGGGAGCTGTTTTTT
cdr3_aa: CASSLAGGNANTGELFF
d_call: .
j_call: TRBJ2-2
v_call: TRBV7-6
clone_size: .

cdr3_nt: TGTGCCAGCAGTACGTATAGCAATCAGCCCCAGCATTTT
cdr3_aa: CASSTYSNQPQHF
d_call: .
j_call: TRBJ1-5
v_call: TRBV6-6
clone_size: .

cdr3_nt: TGTGCTAGTGGTCCGGACAGGGGTTTGAATGAGCAGTTCTTC
cdr3_aa: CASGPDRGLNEQFF
d_call: TRBD1
j_call: TRBJ2-1
v_call: TRBV12-5
clone_size: .

cdr3_nt: TGTGCCAGCAGCTTCATACAGGTGAACACTGAAGCTTTCTTT
cdr3_aa: CASSFIQVNTEAFF
d_call: .
j_call: TRBJ1-1
v_call: TRBV7-6
clone_size: few

cdr3_nt: TGCGCCAGCAGCCAAGCTCGGACAGGGGGCGCGGTAGCTTCCTACAATGAGCAGTTCTTC
cdr3_aa: CASSQARTGGAVASYNEQFF
d_call: TRBD1
j_call: TRBJ2-1
v_call: TRBV4-3
clone_size: .

cdr3_nt: TGTGCCAGCAGTGAAGTTGTTGACTATGGCTACACCTTC
cdr3_aa: CASSEVVDYGYTF
d_call: .
j_call: TRBJ1-2
v_call: TRBV6-1
clone_size: .

cdr3_nt: TGTGCCAGCTCACCCATGTCAGGCCAGAATAATTCACCCCTCCACTTT
cdr3_aa: CASSPMSGQNNSPLHF
d_call: .
j_call: TRBJ1-6
v_call: TRBV18
clone_size: .

cdr3_nt: TGTGCCAGCAGCTTAGGCGGGGGGGCGGTAGCCGATACGCAGTATTTT
cdr3_aa: CASSLGGGAVADTQYF
d_call: TRBD2
j_call: TRBJ2-3
v_call: TRBV7-2
clone_size: .

cdr3_nt: TGTGCCAGCAGCCAAGATAAACGGGGGGGCCGTTTTACGCAGTATTTT
cdr3_aa: CASSQDKRGGRFTQYF
d_call: TRBD2
j_call: TRBJ2-3
v_call: TRBV4-2
clone_size: few

cdr3_nt: TGTGCCTGGACGAAAGCTCCGGGACCGAACTATGGCTACACCTTC
cdr3_aa: CAWTKAPGPNYGYTF
d_call: .
j_call: TRBJ1-2
v_call: TRBV30
clone_size: .

cdr3_nt: TGTGCCAGTAGCCTGATGGGTGCAACTAATGAAAAACTGTTTTTT
cdr3_aa: CASSLMGATNEKLFF
d_call: .
j_call: TRBJ1-4
v_call: TRBV19
clone_size: .

cdr3_nt: TGTGCCAGCTTAGACAGACGATATGGCTACACCTTC
cdr3_aa: CASLDRRYGYTF
d_call: .
j_call: TRBJ1-2
v_call: TRBV2
clone_size: .

cdr3_nt: TGTGCCAGCAGCGTCACCCAGGCAACTGAAGCTTTCTTT
cdr3_aa: CASSVTQATEAFF
d_call: .
j_call: TRBJ1-1
v_call: TRBV5-5
clone_size: once

cdr3_nt: TGTGCCAGCTCTAGGTTTACCATTTCGGGGGATGAGCAGTTCTTC
cdr3_aa: CASSRFTISGDEQFF
d_call: .
j_call: TRBJ2-1
v_call: TRBV2
clone_size: few

cdr3_nt: TGTGCCAGCAGCCAACGACAGAGCTCCTACAATGAGCAGTTCTTC
cdr3_aa: CASSQRQSSYNEQFF
d_call: .
j_call: TRBJ2-1
v_call: TRBV7-9
clone_size: .

cdr3_nt: TGTGCCAGCAGCCTGGTTGAGGATACGCAGTATTTT
cdr3_aa: CASSLVEDTQYF
d_call: .
j_call: TRBJ2-3
v_call: TRBV4-2
clone_size: .

cdr3_nt: TGTGCCAGCAGTTGGCGGAATAGAAAGGGGGACAGTAACGAAAAACTGTTTTTT
cdr3_aa: CASSWRNRKGDSNEKLFF
d_call: TRBD1
j_call: TRBJ1-4
v_call: TRBV5-6
clone_size: few